These 14 T cell receptor beta chains originate from one sample sequenced in a study of CD4 T cells in relation to SARS-CoV-2 and coronaviruses. These receptors' targets are unknown. Produced via immunoSEQ multiplex PCR; TCRdb's table is partial and in-frame only. Of 24,000 or so clones listed, over 70% are singletons. Unexposed donor CD4+ T cells date from about 2011-2018, before the COVID-19 pandemic. Isolation of CD4+ T cells took place after nine to ten days in culture. Sequencing was performed on CD4+ T cells from PBMCs, cultured in vitro. These receptors came from a human donor in good health.

The CDR3 DNA sequence: TGTGCCAGCAGTCGATGGACAGGGGGTCGGGGTGGGGCCAACGTCCTGACTTTC. This codes for CASSRWTGGRGGANVLTF. The chain links TRBV27 to TRBJ2-6; 10 bases line up with TRBD1. The germline CDR1 and CDR2 sequences are MNHEY and SMNVEV (reference sequence). This CDR3 contains 18 residues. The V and J ends lost 5 bases and 3 bases, in that order; junction bases with no gene match: 10.

The chain carries TRBV9 and TRBJ2-3; TRBD2 matches 12 bases. With 4 bases clipped from V and 7 bases from J, the junction kept 7 bases outside the gene matches. The CDR3 totals 15 residues. CDR1 is SGDLS, CDR2 YYNGEE, per germline. The CDR3 loop is CASSYLAGGRNTQYF. CDR3 bases: TGTGCCAGCAGCTATCTAGCGGGAGGGAGGAATACGCAGTATTTT.

The chain couples TRBV9 to TRBJ2-7, with no clear D. Germline V gene sequence: CDR1 SGDLS, CDR2 YYNGEE. The length of the CDR3 is 14 residues. Trimming pared 0 bases from V and 1 base from J, leaving 8 bases between. This CDR3 reads CASSVDSYSYEQYF. In DNA, the CDR3 is TGTGCCAGCAGCGTAGATAGCTATTCCTACGAGCAGTACTTC. The variable domain in full, completed from reference TRBV9 and TRBJ2-7, reads DSGVTQTPKHLITATGQRVTLRCSPRSGDLSVYWYQQSLDQGLQFLIQYYNGEERAKGNILERFSAQQFPDLHSELNLSSLELGDSALYFCASSVDSYSYEQYFGPGTRLTVT.

The chain joins TRBV5-1 to TRBJ2-1; TRBD2 aligns across 15 bases. J lost 0 bases, V lost 3 bases, and 4 bases had no gene match. The CDR3 extends over 18 amino acids. In germline, CDR1 is SGHRS, CDR2 YFSETQ. CDR3 DNA sequence: TGCGCCAGCAGCTGGGGGACTAGCGGGAGGCTCTCCTACAATGAGCAGTTCTTC. Protein sequence: CASSWGTSGRLSYNEQFF.

The chain is built from TRBV5-1 and TRBJ2-7; TRBD2 agrees at 9 bases. CDR3 size: 16 residues. The germline CDR1 and CDR2 sequences are SGHRS and YFSETQ. The J segment lost 1 base and the V segment lost 4 bases, leaving 9 bases of the junction unmatched. The CDR3 loop reads CASSPIRTSASYEQYF. In DNA, the CDR3 is TGCGCCAGCAGCCCAATTCGGACTAGCGCGTCCTACGAGCAGTACTTC.

The rearrangement joins TRBV5-1 to TRBJ2-7; 12 bases agree with TRBD2. Trimming cost V 4 bases and J 7 bases; bases outside gene matches: 6. This CDR3 region has 14 residues. Germline V gene lookup returns CDR1 SGHRS and CDR2 YFSETQ. As DNA, the CDR3 is TGCGCCAGCAGCAACGGACTAGCGGGATTGGAGCAGTACTTC. Its translation is CASSNGLAGLEQYF.

V gene TRBV7-9 combines with J gene TRBJ2-7, with unresolved D. Deletions cut 2 bases from V and 9 bases from J, with 11 bases between. There are 12 residues in the CDR3. Germline values: CDR1 SEHNR, CDR2 FQNEAQ (reference sequence). The CDR3 nucleotides are TGTGCCAGCAGCTTATTTAATTTGTGGCAGTACTTC. It codes for CASSLFNLWQYF.

The chain uses TRBV12-5 and TRBJ2-4; maybe TRBD1 (6 bases). The V and J ends lost 5 bases and 5 bases respectively, with 10 bases between them. The CDR3 covers 13 residues. The germline gives CDR1 LGHNT, CDR2 FRNRAP. This CDR3 is CASGRWTENIQYF. The CDR3 DNA is TGTGCTAGTGGTCGCTGGACAGAAAACATTCAGTACTTC.

The rearrangement links TRBV3-1 (or the pseudogene TRBV3-2) to TRBJ2-3; 11 bases line up with TRBD2. The ends lost 6 bases at V and 6 bases at J; junction bases unmatched: 8. Germline CDR1 reads LGHDT; CDR2 reads YNNKEL (reference sequence). The length of the CDR3 is 15 residues. The CDR3 region has the DNA TGTGCCAGCAGGATAGCGGGAGGGCCCCCCGATACGCAGTATTTT. As protein: CASRIAGGPPDTQYF.

The chain joins TRBV10-3 to TRBJ2-7; 9 positions match TRBD2. The V segment lost 11 bases and the J segment 5 bases; nucleotides outside the gene matches: 7. The length of the CDR3 is 12 residues. Germline lookup yields CDR1 ENHRY and CDR2 SYGVKD. The CDR3 here is CAAGTSLNEQYF. Here the CDR3 DNA reads TGTGCCGCGGGGACTAGCTTGAACGAGCAGTACTTC.

The CDR3 DNA sequence: TGTGCCACCAGTGACGCCCGACAGGGGCAGTTCTTC. It is translated as CATSDARQGQFF. V gene TRBV24-1 combines with J gene TRBJ2-1; 7 nucleotides match TRBD1. The V and J ends lost 4 bases and 12 bases, in that order; junction bases with no gene match: 5. From germline, CDR1 is KGHDR and CDR2 SFDVKD. The CDR3 has 12 residues.

The chain recombines TRBV18 with TRBJ1-6, with D hard to call. CDR1 and CDR2 from the germline V gene are KGHSH and LQKENI. V was pared by 0 bases and J by 6 bases, with 9 bases between. The CDR3 has 15 residues. The CDR3 DNA is TGTGCCAGCTCACCACCGGGAGGTGTTAATTCACCCCTCCACTTT. Translation gives CASSPPGGVNSPLHF.

The CDR3 sequence is CASHRTLNTGELFF. The CDR3 region has the DNA TGTGCCAGCCACCGGACTCTGAACACCGGGGAGCTGTTTTTT. The V gene is TRBV7-9, the J gene TRBJ2-2, with D tentatively TRBD2 (5 bases). V lost 8 bases to trimming and J lost 1 base, with 11 bases between them. Per the germline V gene, CDR1 is SEHNR and CDR2 is FQNEAQ (reference sequence). The CDR3 consists of 14 residues.

The CDR3 reads CASSILAGLTDTQYF. The CDR3 nucleotides read TGTGCCAGCAGCATACTAGCGGGCCTCACAGATACGCAGTATTTT. The genes are TRBV7-9 and TRBJ2-3; 9 nucleotides line up with TRBD2. The germline CDR1 and CDR2 sequences are SEHNR and FQNEAQ (reference sequence). V lost 5 bases, J lost 2 bases, and 5 bases stayed unmatched. The length of the CDR3 is 15 residues.